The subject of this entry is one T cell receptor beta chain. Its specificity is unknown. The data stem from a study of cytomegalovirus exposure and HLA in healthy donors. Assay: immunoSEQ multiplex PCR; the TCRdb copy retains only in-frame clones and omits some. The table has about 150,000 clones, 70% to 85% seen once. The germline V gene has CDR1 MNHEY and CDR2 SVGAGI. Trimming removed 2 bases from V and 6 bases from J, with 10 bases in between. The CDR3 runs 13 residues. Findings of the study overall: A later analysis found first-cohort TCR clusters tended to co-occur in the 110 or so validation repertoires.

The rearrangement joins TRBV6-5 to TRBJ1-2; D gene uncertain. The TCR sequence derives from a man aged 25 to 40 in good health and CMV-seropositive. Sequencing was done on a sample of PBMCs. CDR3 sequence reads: CASSYGHLDGYTF. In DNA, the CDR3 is TGTGCCAGCAGTTACGGCCATCTGGATGGCTACACCTTC.